The following is a TCR beta chain sequence with its context. Its target is unknown. Only in-frame clones appear in the TCRdb table, and some are missing; sequencing was by immunoSEQ multiplex PCR. The sample includes over 65,000 clones, about 91% of them seen just once. The V end was cut by 3 bases, the J end by 6 bases, with 17 bases between. Per germline, CDR1 LGHNA and CDR2 YNFKEQ. CDR3 size: 15 residues. These data come from a study of graft-versus-host responses after intestinal transplantation. Study overall: Anti-thymocyte globulin served as induction for all recipients, who then took tacrolimus and steroids for about three years.

General observations from the study: An association linked early post-transplant HvG declines with peak circulating GvH clone levels. GvH clones occurred in recipient marrow; some first appeared in ileum or blood. Elevated graft-versus-host to host-versus-graft clonal ratios in allografts were recorded for patients with graft-donor T cell macrochimerism.

The TCR sequence derives from a human donor who was the organ donor for an intestinal transplant. The sequencing used unstimulated CD8+ T cells sorted from spleen or lymph node cells, collected before transplant. The V call is TRBV4-2, the J call TRBJ1-1; D unresolved. CDR3 in DNA: TGTGCCAGCAGCCACCAATGGACGGTTAGCGCTGAAGCTTTCTTT. This translates into CASSHQWTVSAEAFF.